Each of the 7 T cell receptor beta chains below was sequenced from the same sample in a study of patients and donors after allogeneic stem cell transplantation (TCRdb year 2020). Receptor amplification or capture employed RT-PCR. Sequencing was performed on a NextSeq 550. The public reads were reprocessed in TCRdb via fastp at Q25 and MiXCR, keeping in-frame beta chains. Each CDR3 protein appears once, grouped with its most common genes and DNA. The sample has around 160,000 distinct CDR3 sequences on record, approximately 30% of them singletons. The top ten hold around 3.2% of the sample. Sequencing was performed on blood, either unsorted or a sorted T cell fraction (not recorded which). The receptors derive from a human donor who was either an allogeneic HSCT recipient or a stem cell or donor lymphocyte infusion donor (not recorded which). It is not recorded whose cells these are; they may come from a transplant donor.

This clonotype was found a few times. The chain links TRBV29-1 to TRBJ2-5, with 8 nucleotides matching TRBD1. V was clipped by 3 bases and J by 5 bases; unmatched bases: 5. This CDR3 is built from 13 residues. Germline CDR1 and CDR2: SQVTM and ANQGSEA. DNA of the CDR3: TGCAGCGTTGAGAGGACAGGGTGGGAGACCCAGTACTTC. Amino acid sequence: CSVERTGWETQYF.

The rearrangement uses TRBV18 and TRBJ2-7; 9 positions agree with TRBD1. V gave up 8 bases and J gave up 5 bases; unmatched junction bases: 10. Per germline, CDR1 KGHSH and CDR2 LQKENI. CDR3 length: 14 amino acids. The CDR3 loop reads CASKRPGQGDEQYF. The CDR3, as DNA: TGTGCCAGCAAAAGGCCGGGACAGGGAGACGAGCAGTACTTC.

This clonotype was seen a handful of times. J is TRBJ2-4 and V is TRBV4-2; no reliable D call. V gave up 1 base and J gave up 2 bases, with 12 bases separating them. The CDR3 covers 16 residues. Germline V CDR1 and CDR2: LGHNA, YNFKEQ. Here the CDR3 reads CASSQARAVTKNIQYF. The CDR3 DNA follows: TGTGCCAGCAGCCAAGCCCGGGCGGTTACCAAAAACATTCAGTACTTC.

This chain connects TRBV19 to TRBJ2-3; either TRBD1 or TRBD2 may supply D (5 bases each). CDR1 LNHDA and CDR2 SQIVND come from the germline V gene (reference sequence). Trimming cost V 7 bases and J 2 bases, with 16 bases left between them. The CDR3 is 15 residues long. The CDR3 DNA is TGTGCCAGTACCAATGGGGGATTACACACAGATACGCAGTATTTT. Translating gives CASTNGGLHTDTQYF.

The CDR3 reads CASSRGWEQFF. CDR3 DNA sequence: TGTGCCAGCAGTAGGGGTTGGGAGCAGTTCTTC. The chain couples TRBV27 to TRBJ2-1; perhaps TRBD1 as D (5 bases). Germline lookup yields CDR1 MNHEY and CDR2 SMNVEV (reference sequence). The CDR3 spans 11 residues. V shed 5 bases and J shed 10 bases, with 9 bases lying between them.

The CDR3 DNA follows: TGCAGTGCTAAAGACAGGGATTTGGGGATGATTAGCTCCTACGAGCAGTACTTC. This translates into CSAKDRDLGMISSYEQYF. The genes are TRBV20-1 and TRBJ2-7, with TRBD1 matching over 7 bases. CDR1 is DFQATT, CDR2 SNEGSKA, per germline (reference sequence). J was trimmed by 0 bases and V by 4 bases; bases with no gene match: 18. The CDR3 is made up of 18 amino acids.

The J gene is TRBJ1-1, the V gene TRBV29-1; 10 bases agree with TRBD1. Per germline, CDR1 SQVTM and CDR2 ANQGSEA. V was clipped by 3 bases and J by 5 bases; unmatched bases: 3. CDR3 length: 13 amino acids. The CDR3 spells CSVDGQGGTEAFF. The CDR3 DNA reads TGCAGCGTTGACGGACAGGGGGGGACTGAAGCTTTCTTT.